This T cell receptor beta chain comes out of a study of blood T cells in healthy people across ages. Germline-derived CDR1 and CDR2 are SGDLS and YYNGEE. The CDR3 covers 14 residues. The V and J ends lost 0 bases and 2 bases respectively, with 9 bases between them. Then a second PCR, running roughly 7 to 11 cycles, was carried out with a sample-barcoded 5' primer and a J-beta primer mix. MiXCR, run by TCRdb on the 5' RACE reads, gives a single entry per CDR3 protein. Of around 1.5 million distinct CDR3 sequences in the sample, 42% were seen once. Study-level findings and limits: A strong correlation was seen between TCR beta diversity and naive T cell percentage. Estimated diversity, derived from one million T cells, was regarded as an underestimate.

This clonotype was detected a few times. Its antigen remains unidentified. For every donor, a draw yielded roughly 9.3 milliliters of peripheral blood. V usage is TRBV9 and J usage is TRBJ2-7; no clear D. The sequencing input was blood. The receptor's source is a woman aged 18 to 35 in good health. CDR3 nucleotides: TGTGCCAGCAGCGTAGGTGAGTTCACCTACGAGCAGTACTTC. Amino acid sequence: CASSVGEFTYEQYF.